One sample yielded the 17 T cell receptor beta chains listed below, sequenced in a study of blood T cells in healthy people across ages (dated by TCRdb to the mid-2010s). Library preparation was by 5' RACE. This sample was sequenced with an Illumina HiSeq 2500. A second about 7 to 12 cycle PCR used a sample-barcoded 5' primer and a J-beta primer mix. Using fastp trimming at Q25 and MiXCR clonotype assembly, TCRdb reanalyzed the public sequencing data and kept in-frame beta chains. Rows are combined by CDR3 protein, so each entry shows the most common genes and DNA. The sample profile shows about 1.8 million distinct CDR3 sequences; roughly 49% of them were found once. The top ten hold approximately 2% of the sample. Specimen: blood. The receptor set was obtained from a woman in her thirties or forties in good health.

This clonotype was seen a few times. The CDR3, as DNA: TGTGCCAGCAGTGAATATGGGGTAGGGGATGAGCAGTTCTTC. Encoded protein: CASSEYGVGDEQFF. The gene calls are TRBV25-1 and TRBJ2-1; D is possibly TRBD1 (5 bases). Trimming pared 0 bases from V and 8 bases from J, leaving 11 bases between. CDR3 size: 14 residues. Germline CDR1 is MGHDK and CDR2 is SYGVNS.

This sequence joins TRBV19 and TRBJ1-5; TRBD1 aligns across 7 bases. V shed 5 bases and J 5 bases; nucleotides not matched to a gene: 15. The CDR3 loop spans 17 amino acids. The germline gives CDR1 LNHDA, CDR2 SQIVND (reference sequence). Here the CDR3 DNA reads TGTGCCAGTAGTGCCGGGACAGCCTTGATGTCCGATCAGCCCCAGCATTTT. Its translation is CASSAGTALMSDQPQHF.

This clonotype has more than one count but fewer than ten. The genes are TRBV27 and TRBJ1-1; unclear D gene. V was pared by 5 bases and J by 3 bases, with 19 bases between. Germline V gene lookup returns CDR1 MNHEY and CDR2 SMNVEV (reference sequence). CDR3 length equals 16 residues. The CDR3 sequence: CASSPRTMRMDTEAFF. Written as DNA, the CDR3 is TGTGCCAGCAGTCCCCGGACTATGAGGATGGACACTGAAGCTTTCTTT.

This clonotype was recorded once. This rearrangement joins TRBV27 to TRBJ2-5, with 7 bases lining up with TRBD1. The ends lost 6 bases at V and 11 bases at J; junction bases unmatched: 21. The CDR3 consists of 16 residues. CDR1 MNHEY and CDR2 SMNVEV come from the germline V gene (reference sequence). CDR3 in amino acids: CASSLDRTGRDYKQYF. For the CDR3, the DNA is TGTGCCAGCAGCCTAGACCGGACAGGTCGAGACTACAAGCAGTACTTC.

The chain joins TRBV12-3 or TRBV12-4 to TRBJ2-2; D is undetermined. CDR3 size: 14 residues. V was cut by 0 bases and J by 6 bases, with 8 bases left in between. The CDR3 is CASSLAQSAGELFF. The CDR3 nucleotides are TGTGCCAGCAGTTTAGCGCAGAGCGCCGGGGAGCTGTTTTTT.

This chain joins TRBV12-3 or TRBV12-4 and TRBJ1-4; the D is unclear. The CDR3 totals 13 residues. Trimming cost V 4 bases and J 8 bases, with 11 bases left between them. The chain's CDR3 is CASSSSLGEKLFF. In DNA form, the CDR3 reads TGTGCCAGCAGTTCGAGCCTCGGGGAAAAACTGTTTTTT.

This clonotype turned up a few times. The chain recombines TRBV9 with TRBJ2-6, with unresolved D. The V end lost 4 bases, the J end lost 1 base, and 12 bases lay between the germline ends. This CDR3 comprises 16 residues. The germline V gene encodes CDR1 SGDLS and CDR2 YYNGEE. CDR3 nucleotide sequence: TGTGCCAGCAGCCCAACGCATCAATCTGGGGCCAACGTCCTGACTTTC. Translated, it gives CASSPTHQSGANVLTF.

This clonotype was counted only a few times. The rearrangement links TRBV18 to TRBJ2-4; tentatively, D is TRBD1 (6 bases). Germline CDR1 reads KGHSH; CDR2 reads LQKENI. The CDR3 is 18 residues long. Between the trimmed V and J ends, which lost 6 bases and 5 bases, there was a span of 26 bases. CDR3 in amino acids: CASSPTTGTTDFQNIQYF. CDR3 nucleotide sequence: TGTGCCAGCTCGCCAACCACCGGGACAACCGACTTCCAAAACATTCAGTACTTC.

This clonotype was counted a few times. The rearrangement links TRBV5-1 to TRBJ2-5, with unresolved D. V was pared by 0 bases and J by 5 bases, with 14 bases between. Germline-derived CDR1 and CDR2 are SGHRS and YFSETQ. This CDR3 spans 15 amino acids. In DNA, the CDR3 is TGCGCCAGCAGCTTGGTCGCTGCCCCGGAGGAGACCCAGTACTTC. Its protein is CASSLVAAPEETQYF.

This CDR3 is CASSLPDLNTEAFF. CDR3 in DNA: TGTGCCAGCAGTTTACCCGACTTGAACACTGAAGCTTTCTTT. This rearrangement joins TRBV28 to TRBJ1-1; D is unclear. Trimming took off 2 bases at V and 0 bases at J, with 7 bases between the two ends. Looked up from germline, CDR1 is MDHEN and CDR2 is SYDVKM. The CDR3 runs 14 residues.

V and J are TRBV12-3 or TRBV12-4 and TRBJ1-3, with TRBD1 as a possible D gene (5 bases). Trimming took 8 bases from V and 2 from J, leaving 16 bases between them. The CDR3 is 15 residues long. The CDR3 loop is CASLGGGTAGNTIYF. CDR3 nucleotide sequence: TGTGCCAGCCTCGGCGGGGGGACTGCTGGAAACACCATATATTTT.

The rearrangement joins TRBV5-5 to TRBJ1-6; tentative D call: TRBD1 (5 bases). In germline, CDR1 is SGHKS, CDR2 YYEKEE (reference sequence). This CDR3 region has 17 residues. Trimming took 1 base from V and 10 from J, leaving 21 bases between them. The CDR3 sequence is CASSLLSNRFMWSPLHF. The CDR3 DNA follows: TGTGCCAGCAGCTTGTTATCAAACAGGTTTATGTGGTCACCCCTCCACTTT. The entire variable domain, with the rest obtained from reference TRBV5-5 and TRBJ1-6, is as follows: DAGVTQSPTHLIKTRGQQVTLRCSPISGHKSVSWYQQVLGQGPQFIFQYYEKEERGRGNFPDRFSARQFPNYSSELNVNALLLGDSALYLCASSLLSNRFMWSPLHFGNGTRLTVT.

This chain connects TRBV2 to TRBJ2-3, with D unresolved. The V end lost 6 bases, the J end lost 0 bases, and 10 bases lay between the germline ends. This CDR3 region has 14 residues. Germline V gene lookup returns CDR1 SNHLY and CDR2 FYNNEI. CDR3: CASRVASSTDTQYF. In nucleotides, the CDR3 is TGTGCCAGCAGAGTCGCGTCGAGCACAGATACGCAGTATTTT.

This clonotype was recorded once. V usage is TRBV3-1 and J usage is TRBJ2-3; D is possibly TRBD2 (6 bases). The V end was cut by 3 bases, the J end by 6 bases, with 13 bases between. Germline lookup yields CDR1 LGHDT and CDR2 YNNKEL (reference sequence). The CDR3 has 14 residues. The CDR3 spells CASSHDPGLDTQYF. The CDR3 coding sequence is TGTGCCAGCAGCCATGATCCGGGACTCGATACGCAGTATTTT.

This clonotype was seen repeatedly, ten times or more. The chain joins TRBV9 to TRBJ2-5; D ambiguous. Between the trimmed V and J ends, which lost 4 bases and 1 base, there was a span of 8 bases. Germline loops: CDR1 SGDLS, CDR2 YYNGEE. This CDR3 is built from 13 residues. DNA of the CDR3: TGTGCCAGCAGCCCCCGGACCCAAGAGACCCAGTACTTC. Translation: CASSPRTQETQYF.

Regarding this clonotype: Germline and junction disagree at one end, which may indicate a read error. V is TRBV5-5 and J is TRBJ2-7; TRBD2 matches at 11 bases. Per the germline V gene, CDR1 is SGHKS and CDR2 is YYEKEE (reference sequence). The CDR3 has 15 residues. CDR3 protein: CANSSGTSGTYEQYF. The CDR3 DNA reads TGTGCCAACAGCTCGGGGACTAGCGGAACTTACGAGCAGTACTTC. Combining the CDR3 with reference TRBV5-5 and TRBJ2-7 gives the whole variable domain DAGVTQSPTHLIKTRGQQVTLRCSPISGHKSVSWYQQVLGQGPQFIFQYYEKEERGRGNFPDRFSARQFPNYSSELNVNALLLGDSALYLCANSSGTSGTYEQYFGPGTRLTVT.

This rearrangement joins TRBV20-1 to TRBJ2-5, with D possibly being TRBD2 (6 bases). Matching the DNA end better, TRBJ2-7 makes the J call doubtful. The germline V gene has CDR1 DFQATT and CDR2 SNEGSKA (reference sequence). This CDR3 is 16 amino acids long. The CDR3 loop reads CSAREFGGRLRYEQYF. The CDR3 DNA sequence: TGCAGTGCTAGAGAGTTCGGGGGAAGGTTAAGGTACGAGCAGTACTTC.